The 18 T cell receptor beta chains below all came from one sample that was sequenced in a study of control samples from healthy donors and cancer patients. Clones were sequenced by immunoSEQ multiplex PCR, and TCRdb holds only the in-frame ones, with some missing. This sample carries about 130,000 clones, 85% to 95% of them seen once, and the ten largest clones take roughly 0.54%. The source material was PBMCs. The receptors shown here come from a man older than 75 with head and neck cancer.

The CDR3 bases are TGTGCCAGCGGGGTGCAGGGAAATTCACCCCTCCACTTT. Amino acid sequence: CASGVQGNSPLHF. The V call is TRBV2, the J call TRBJ1-6; D may be TRBD1 (5 bases). Germline V gene sequence: CDR1 SNHLY, CDR2 FYNNEI. The CDR3 sequence is 13 residues long. V lost 8 bases and J lost 7, with 12 bases in between.

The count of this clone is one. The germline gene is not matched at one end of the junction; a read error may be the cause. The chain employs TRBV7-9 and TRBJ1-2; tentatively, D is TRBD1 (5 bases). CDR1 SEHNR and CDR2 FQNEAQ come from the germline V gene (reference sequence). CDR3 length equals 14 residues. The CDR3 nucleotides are TGTGCCAGCAGCTTAGTTTTCGCGCCCCGGGGGTCTTACTTC. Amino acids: CASSLVFAPRGSYF.

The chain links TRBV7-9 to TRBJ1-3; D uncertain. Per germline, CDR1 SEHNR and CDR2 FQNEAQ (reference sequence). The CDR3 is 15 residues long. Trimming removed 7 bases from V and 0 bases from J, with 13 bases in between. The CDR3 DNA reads TGTGCCAGCACCCAGGACGCACGCTCTGGAAACACCATATATTTT. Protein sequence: CASTQDARSGNTIYF.

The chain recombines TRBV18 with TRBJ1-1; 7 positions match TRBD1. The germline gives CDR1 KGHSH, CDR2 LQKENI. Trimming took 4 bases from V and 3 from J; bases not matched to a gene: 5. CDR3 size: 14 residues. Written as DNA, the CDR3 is TGTGCCAGCTCACTAAGGGGGCCGGACACTGAAGCTTTCTTT. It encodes CASSLRGPDTEAFF.

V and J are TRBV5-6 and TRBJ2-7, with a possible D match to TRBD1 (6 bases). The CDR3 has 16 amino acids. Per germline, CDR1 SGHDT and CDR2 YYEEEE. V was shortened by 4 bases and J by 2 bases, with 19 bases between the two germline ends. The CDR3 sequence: CASSGQPTISTYEQYF. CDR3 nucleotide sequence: TGTGCCAGCAGCGGACAGCCTACCATAAGTACCTACGAGCAGTACTTC. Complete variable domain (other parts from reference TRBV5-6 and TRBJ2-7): DAGVTQSPTHLIKTRGQQVTLRCSPKSGHDTVSWYQQALGQGPQFIFQYYEEEERQRGNFPDRFSGHQFPNYSSELNVNALLLGDSALYLCASSGQPTISTYEQYFGPGTRLTVT.

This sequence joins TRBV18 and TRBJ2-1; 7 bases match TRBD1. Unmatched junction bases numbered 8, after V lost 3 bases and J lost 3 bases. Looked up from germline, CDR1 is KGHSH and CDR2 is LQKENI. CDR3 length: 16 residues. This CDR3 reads CASSPSTGPLYNEQFF. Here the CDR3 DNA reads TGTGCCAGCTCACCGTCGACAGGGCCCCTCTACAATGAGCAGTTCTTC.

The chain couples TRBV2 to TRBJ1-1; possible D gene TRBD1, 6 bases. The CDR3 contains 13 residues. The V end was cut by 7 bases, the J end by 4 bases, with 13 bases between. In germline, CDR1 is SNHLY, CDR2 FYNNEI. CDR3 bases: TGTGCCAGCACCAGGGGTAAGGTCACTGAAGCTTTCTTT. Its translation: CASTRGKVTEAFF.

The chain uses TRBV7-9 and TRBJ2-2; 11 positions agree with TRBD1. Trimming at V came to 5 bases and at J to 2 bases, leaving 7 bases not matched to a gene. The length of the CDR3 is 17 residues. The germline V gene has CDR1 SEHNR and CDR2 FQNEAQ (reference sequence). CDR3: CASSLGDRGDNTGELFF. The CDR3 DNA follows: TGTGCCAGCAGCCTAGGGGACAGGGGGGACAACACCGGGGAGCTGTTTTTT.

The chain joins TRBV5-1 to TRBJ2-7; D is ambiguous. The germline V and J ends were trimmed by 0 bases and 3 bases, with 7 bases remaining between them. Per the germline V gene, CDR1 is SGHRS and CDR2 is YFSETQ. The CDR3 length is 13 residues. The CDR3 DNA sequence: TGCGCCAGCAGCTTGGAAGGTGGCTACGAGCAGTACTTC. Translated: CASSLEGGYEQYF. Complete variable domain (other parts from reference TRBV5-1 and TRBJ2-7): KAGVTQTPRYLIKTRGQQVTLSCSPISGHRSVSWYQQTPGQGLQFLFEYFSETQRNKGNFPGRFSGRQFSNSRSEMNVSTLELGDSALYLCASSLEGGYEQYFGPGTRLTVT.

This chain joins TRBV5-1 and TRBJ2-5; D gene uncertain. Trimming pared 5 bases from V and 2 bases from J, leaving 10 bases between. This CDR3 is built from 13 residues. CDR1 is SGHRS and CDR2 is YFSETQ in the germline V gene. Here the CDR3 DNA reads TGCGCCAGCAGGGTAGCCGGACAAGAGACCCAGTACTTC. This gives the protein CASRVAGQETQYF.

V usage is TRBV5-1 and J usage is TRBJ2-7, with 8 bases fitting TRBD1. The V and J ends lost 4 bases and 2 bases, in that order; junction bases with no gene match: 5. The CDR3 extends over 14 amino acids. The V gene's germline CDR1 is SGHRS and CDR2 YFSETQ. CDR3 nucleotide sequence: TGCGCCAGCAGCCCTTTGGACAGGGCCTACGAGCAGTACTTC. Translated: CASSPLDRAYEQYF.

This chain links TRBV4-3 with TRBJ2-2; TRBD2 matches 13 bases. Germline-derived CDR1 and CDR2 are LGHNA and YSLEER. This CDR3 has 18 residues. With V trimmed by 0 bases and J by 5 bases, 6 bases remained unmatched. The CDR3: CASSQDTSGRASTGELFF. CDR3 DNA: TGCGCCAGCAGCCAAGATACTAGCGGGAGGGCGAGTACCGGGGAGCTGTTTTTT.

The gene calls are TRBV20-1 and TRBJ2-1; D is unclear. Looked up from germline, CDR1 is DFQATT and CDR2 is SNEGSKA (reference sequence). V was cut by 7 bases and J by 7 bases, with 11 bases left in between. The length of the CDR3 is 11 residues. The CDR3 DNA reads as TGCAGTGGCGAGATAGGAAATGAGCAGTTCTTC. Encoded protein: CSGEIGNEQFF.

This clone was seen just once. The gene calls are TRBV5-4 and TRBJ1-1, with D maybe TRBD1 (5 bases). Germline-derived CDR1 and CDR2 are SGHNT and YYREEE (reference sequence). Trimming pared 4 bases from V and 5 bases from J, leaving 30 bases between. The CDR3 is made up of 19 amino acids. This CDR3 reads CASSTGTGRKPGWGTEAFF. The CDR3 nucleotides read TGTGCCAGCAGCACTGGGACGGGACGGAAACCGGGCTGGGGAACTGAAGCTTTCTTT.

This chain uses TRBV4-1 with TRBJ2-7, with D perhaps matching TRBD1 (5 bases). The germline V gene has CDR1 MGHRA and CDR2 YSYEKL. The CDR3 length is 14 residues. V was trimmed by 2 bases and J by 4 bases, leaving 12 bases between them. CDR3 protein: CASSQSFRDYEQYF. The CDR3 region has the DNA TGCGCCAGCAGCCAATCGTTCAGGGATTACGAGCAGTACTTC.

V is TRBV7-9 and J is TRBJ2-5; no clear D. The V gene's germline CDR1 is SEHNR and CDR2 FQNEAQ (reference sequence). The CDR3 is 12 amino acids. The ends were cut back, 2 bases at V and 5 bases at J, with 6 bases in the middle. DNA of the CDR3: TGTGCCAGCAGCTTAATGGGGGAGACCCAGTACTTC. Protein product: CASSLMGETQYF. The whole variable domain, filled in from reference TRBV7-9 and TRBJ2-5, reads DTGVSQNPRHKITKRGQNVTFRCDPISEHNRLYWYRQTLGQGPEFLTYFQNEAQLEKSRLLSDRFSAERPKGSFSTLEIQRTEQGDSAMYLCASSLMGETQYFGPGTRLLVL.

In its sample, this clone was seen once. CDR3 DNA sequence: TGTGCCAGCGGGGATCTGGGGCCAGATACGCAGTATTTT. Protein: CASGDLGPDTQYF. The genes are TRBV11-2 and TRBJ2-3; D possibly corresponds to TRBD1 (5 bases). This CDR3 spans 13 amino acids. Germline V CDR1 and CDR2: SGHAT, FQNNGV. Trimming left V 8 bases short and J 4 bases short, with 13 bases between.

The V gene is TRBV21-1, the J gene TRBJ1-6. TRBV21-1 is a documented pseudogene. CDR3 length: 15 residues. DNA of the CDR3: TGTGCCAGCAGCAAATCGGTAGGTAATAATTCACCCCTCCACTTT. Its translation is CASSKSVGNNSPLHF.